This T cell receptor beta chain was recovered during a study of blood T cell repertoires in COVID-19. Study information: Specimens from acute and convalescent COVID-19 originated in the United States, Italy and Spain.

Generated by immunoSEQ multiplex PCR, the TCRdb table keeps only in-frame clones and is missing some. The sample includes under 250,000 clones, approximately 83% of them seen just once. CDR1 and CDR2 (germline): MDHEN, SYDVKM. The CDR3 is made up of 12 amino acids. V gave up 7 bases and J gave up 7 bases, with 10 bases separating them. V gene TRBV28 combines with J gene TRBJ1-4; no definite D call. This TCR came from a woman aged 40 to 55 who had been exposed to COVID-19. Sequenced sample: PBMCs or T cells enriched from blood (not recorded which). In DNA form, the CDR3 reads TGTGCCAGCATGAAGTGGAGTGAAAAACTGTTTTTT. This gives the protein CASMKWSEKLFF.